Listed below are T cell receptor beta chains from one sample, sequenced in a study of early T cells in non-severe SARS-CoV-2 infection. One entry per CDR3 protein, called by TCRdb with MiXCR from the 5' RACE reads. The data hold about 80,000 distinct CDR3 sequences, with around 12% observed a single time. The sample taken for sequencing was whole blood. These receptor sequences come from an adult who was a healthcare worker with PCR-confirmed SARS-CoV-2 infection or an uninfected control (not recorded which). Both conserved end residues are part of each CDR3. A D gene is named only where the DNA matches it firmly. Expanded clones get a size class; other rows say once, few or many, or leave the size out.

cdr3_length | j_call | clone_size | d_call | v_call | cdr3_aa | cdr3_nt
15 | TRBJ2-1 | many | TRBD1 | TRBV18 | CASSPQWDRADEQFF | TGTGCCAGCTCACCCCAATGGGACAGGGCAGATGAGCAGTTCTTC
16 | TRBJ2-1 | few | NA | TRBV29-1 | CSAPGRDAVPGDEQFF | TGCAGCGCCCCGGGCCGGGACGCCGTACCGGGGGATGAGCAGTTCTTC
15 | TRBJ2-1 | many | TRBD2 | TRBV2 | CASIRTSGRHNEQFF | TGTGCCAGCATTCGGACTAGCGGGAGGCACAATGAGCAGTTCTTC
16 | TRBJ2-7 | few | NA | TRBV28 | CASSPPGGINLRAQYF | TGTGCCAGCAGTCCCCCCGGAGGAATAAACCTACGAGCTCAGTACTTC
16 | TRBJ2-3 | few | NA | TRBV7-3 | CASSPKAGRGGGTQYF | TGTGCCAGCAGCCCAAAAGCGGGCCGGGGCGGAGGAACGCAGTATTTT
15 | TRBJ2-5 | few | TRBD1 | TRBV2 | CASTMGQGWQETQYF | TGTGCCAGCACAATGGGACAGGGGTGGCAAGAGACCCAGTACTTC
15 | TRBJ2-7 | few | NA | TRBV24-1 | CATSDLGEMQDEQYF | TGTGCCACCAGTGATTTGGGGGAAATGCAAGACGAGCAGTACTTC
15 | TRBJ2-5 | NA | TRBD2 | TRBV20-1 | CSARTSGISQETQYF | TGCAGTGCAAGGACTAGCGGGATATCCCAAGAGACCCAGTACTTC
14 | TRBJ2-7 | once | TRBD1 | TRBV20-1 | CSAQGGGPSYEQYF | TGCAGTGCTCAAGGGGGCGGGCCCTCCTACGAGCAGTACTTC
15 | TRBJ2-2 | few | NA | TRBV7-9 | CASSLRKAGAGELFF | TGTGCCAGCAGCTTAAGGAAGGCCGGGGCCGGGGAGCTGTTTTTT
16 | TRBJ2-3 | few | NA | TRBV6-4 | CASSDSGGGSTDTQYF | TGTGCCAGCAGTGACTCGGGAGGGGGTAGCACAGATACGCAGTATTTT
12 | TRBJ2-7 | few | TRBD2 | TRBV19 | CASQGLPNEQYF | TGTGCCAGCCAGGGACTACCCAACGAGCAGTACTTC
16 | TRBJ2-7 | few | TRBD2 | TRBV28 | CASSFGREENSYEQYF | TGTGCCAGCAGTTTTGGACGGGAGGAGAACTCCTACGAGCAGTACTTC
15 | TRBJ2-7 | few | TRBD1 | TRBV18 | CASSPQNRGPNEQYF | TGTGCCAGCTCACCACAAAACAGGGGTCCTAACGAGCAGTACTTC
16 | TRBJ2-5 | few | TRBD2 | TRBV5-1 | CASSPQVAGGQETQYF | TGCGCCAGCAGCCCCCAGGTAGCGGGAGGACAAGAGACCCAGTACTTC
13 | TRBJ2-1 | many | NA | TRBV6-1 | CASNKGGHNEQFF | TGTGCCAGCAACAAGGGGGGCCATAATGAGCAGTTCTTC
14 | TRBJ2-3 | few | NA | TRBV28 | CAAAAGEFGDTQYF | TGTGCCGCGGCGGCAGGGGAGTTTGGGGATACGCAGTATTTT
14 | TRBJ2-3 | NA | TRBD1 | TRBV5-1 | CASSEDRATDTQYF | TGCGCCAGCAGCGAGGACAGGGCCACAGATACGCAGTATTTT
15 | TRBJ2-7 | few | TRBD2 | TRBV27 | CASTPAPGLYYEQYF | TGTGCCAGCACTCCGGCGCCGGGACTATACTACGAGCAGTACTTC
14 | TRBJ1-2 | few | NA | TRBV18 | CASSSSGANYGYTF | TGTGCCAGCTCATCTTCTGGGGCTAACTATGGCTACACCTTC
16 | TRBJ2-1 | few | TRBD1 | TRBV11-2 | CASSLSLGQGAWEQFF | TGTGCCAGCAGCCTTAGCCTCGGACAGGGGGCATGGGAGCAGTTCTTC
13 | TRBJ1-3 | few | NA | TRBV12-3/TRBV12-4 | CASSLSSGNTIYF | TGTGCCAGCAGTTTGAGCTCTGGAAACACCATATATTTT
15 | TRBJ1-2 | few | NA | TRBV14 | CASSQVQGGGYGYTF | TGTGCCAGCAGCCAAGTTCAGGGTGGTGGCTATGGCTACACCTTC
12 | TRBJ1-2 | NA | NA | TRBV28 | CASSLLIYGYTF | TGTGCCAGCAGTTTACTGATTTATGGCTACACCTTC
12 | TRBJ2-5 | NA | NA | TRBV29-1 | CSVEVLAETQYF | TGCAGCGTTGAAGTCCTGGCGGAGACCCAGTACTTC
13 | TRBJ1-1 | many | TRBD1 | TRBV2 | CASSMDRGTEAFF | TGTGCCAGCAGTATGGACAGGGGCACTGAAGCTTTCTTT
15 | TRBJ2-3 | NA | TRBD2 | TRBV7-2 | CASSRTSSGTDTQYF | TGTGCCAGCAGCAGGACTAGTTCTGGCACAGATACGCAGTATTTT
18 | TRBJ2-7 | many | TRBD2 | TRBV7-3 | CASSPTGLAGGRSDEQYF | TGTGCCAGCAGCCCGACTGGACTAGCGGGGGGGAGAAGCGACGAGCAGTACTTC
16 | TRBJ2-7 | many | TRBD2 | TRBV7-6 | CASSRPGRGSASEQYF | TGTGCCAGCAGCCGGCCCGGGCGCGGGAGTGCGAGCGAGCAGTACTTC
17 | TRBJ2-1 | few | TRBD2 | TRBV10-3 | CAISESVLAGVIGEQFF | TGTGCCATCAGTGAGTCCGTGCTAGCGGGAGTGATTGGCGAGCAGTTCTTC
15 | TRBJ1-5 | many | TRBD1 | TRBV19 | CASCDRGAINQPQHF | TGTGCCAGTTGCGACAGGGGGGCCATAAATCAGCCCCAGCATTTT
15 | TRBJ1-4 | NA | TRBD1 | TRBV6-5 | CASRLTGGLNEKLFF | TGTGCCAGCAGGTTAACAGGGGGCCTTAATGAAAAACTGTTTTTT
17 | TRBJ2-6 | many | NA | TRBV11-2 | CASRPAGGYSGANVLTF | TGTGCCAGCAGGCCCGCCGGGGGCTACTCTGGGGCCAACGTCCTGACTTTC
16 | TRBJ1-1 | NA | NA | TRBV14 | CASSQEEGIRNTEAFF | TGTGCCAGCAGCCAAGAAGAAGGGATCAGGAACACTGAAGCTTTCTTT
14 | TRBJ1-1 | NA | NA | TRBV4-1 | CASSAGGANTEAFF | TGCGCCAGCAGCGCGGGGGGGGCGAACACTGAAGCTTTCTTT
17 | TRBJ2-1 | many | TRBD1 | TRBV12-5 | CASGLKDRVELYNEQFF | TGTGCTAGTGGTTTGAAAGACAGGGTGGAGCTATACAATGAGCAGTTCTTC
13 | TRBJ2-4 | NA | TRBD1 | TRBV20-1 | CSATDRVKNIQYF | TGCAGTGCTACGGACAGGGTTAAAAACATTCAGTACTTC
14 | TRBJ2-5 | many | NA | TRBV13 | CASSPGLQGETQYF | TGTGCCAGCAGCCCGGGACTACAGGGAGAGACCCAGTACTTC
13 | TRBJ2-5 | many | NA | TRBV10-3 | CAITGNPQETQYF | TGTGCCATCACTGGGAATCCTCAAGAGACCCAGTACTTC
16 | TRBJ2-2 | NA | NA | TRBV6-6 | CASKAQLALNTGELFF | TGTGCCAGCAAAGCCCAACTAGCACTGAACACCGGGGAGCTGTTTTTT
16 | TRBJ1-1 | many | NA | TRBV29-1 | CSVEDWEGQAATEAFF | TGCAGCGTTGAAGATTGGGAGGGGCAGGCTGCCACTGAAGCTTTCTTT
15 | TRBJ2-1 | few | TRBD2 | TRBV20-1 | CSAPGTSGRVNEQFF | TGCAGTGCACCTGGGACTAGCGGGAGAGTTAATGAGCAGTTCTTC
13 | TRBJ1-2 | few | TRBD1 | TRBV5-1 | CASSYQGARGYTF | TGCGCCAGCAGCTATCAGGGGGCGAGGGGCTACACCTTC
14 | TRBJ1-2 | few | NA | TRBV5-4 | CASSGADLGYGYTF | TGTGCCAGCAGCGGGGCCGATCTAGGGTATGGCTACACCTTC
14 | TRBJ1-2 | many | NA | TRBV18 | CASSPTGTNYGYTF | TGTGCCAGCTCACCTACCGGGACCAACTATGGCTACACCTTC
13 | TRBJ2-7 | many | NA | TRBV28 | CASSTGPSYEQYF | TGTGCCAGCAGTACCGGGCCCTCCTACGAGCAGTACTTC